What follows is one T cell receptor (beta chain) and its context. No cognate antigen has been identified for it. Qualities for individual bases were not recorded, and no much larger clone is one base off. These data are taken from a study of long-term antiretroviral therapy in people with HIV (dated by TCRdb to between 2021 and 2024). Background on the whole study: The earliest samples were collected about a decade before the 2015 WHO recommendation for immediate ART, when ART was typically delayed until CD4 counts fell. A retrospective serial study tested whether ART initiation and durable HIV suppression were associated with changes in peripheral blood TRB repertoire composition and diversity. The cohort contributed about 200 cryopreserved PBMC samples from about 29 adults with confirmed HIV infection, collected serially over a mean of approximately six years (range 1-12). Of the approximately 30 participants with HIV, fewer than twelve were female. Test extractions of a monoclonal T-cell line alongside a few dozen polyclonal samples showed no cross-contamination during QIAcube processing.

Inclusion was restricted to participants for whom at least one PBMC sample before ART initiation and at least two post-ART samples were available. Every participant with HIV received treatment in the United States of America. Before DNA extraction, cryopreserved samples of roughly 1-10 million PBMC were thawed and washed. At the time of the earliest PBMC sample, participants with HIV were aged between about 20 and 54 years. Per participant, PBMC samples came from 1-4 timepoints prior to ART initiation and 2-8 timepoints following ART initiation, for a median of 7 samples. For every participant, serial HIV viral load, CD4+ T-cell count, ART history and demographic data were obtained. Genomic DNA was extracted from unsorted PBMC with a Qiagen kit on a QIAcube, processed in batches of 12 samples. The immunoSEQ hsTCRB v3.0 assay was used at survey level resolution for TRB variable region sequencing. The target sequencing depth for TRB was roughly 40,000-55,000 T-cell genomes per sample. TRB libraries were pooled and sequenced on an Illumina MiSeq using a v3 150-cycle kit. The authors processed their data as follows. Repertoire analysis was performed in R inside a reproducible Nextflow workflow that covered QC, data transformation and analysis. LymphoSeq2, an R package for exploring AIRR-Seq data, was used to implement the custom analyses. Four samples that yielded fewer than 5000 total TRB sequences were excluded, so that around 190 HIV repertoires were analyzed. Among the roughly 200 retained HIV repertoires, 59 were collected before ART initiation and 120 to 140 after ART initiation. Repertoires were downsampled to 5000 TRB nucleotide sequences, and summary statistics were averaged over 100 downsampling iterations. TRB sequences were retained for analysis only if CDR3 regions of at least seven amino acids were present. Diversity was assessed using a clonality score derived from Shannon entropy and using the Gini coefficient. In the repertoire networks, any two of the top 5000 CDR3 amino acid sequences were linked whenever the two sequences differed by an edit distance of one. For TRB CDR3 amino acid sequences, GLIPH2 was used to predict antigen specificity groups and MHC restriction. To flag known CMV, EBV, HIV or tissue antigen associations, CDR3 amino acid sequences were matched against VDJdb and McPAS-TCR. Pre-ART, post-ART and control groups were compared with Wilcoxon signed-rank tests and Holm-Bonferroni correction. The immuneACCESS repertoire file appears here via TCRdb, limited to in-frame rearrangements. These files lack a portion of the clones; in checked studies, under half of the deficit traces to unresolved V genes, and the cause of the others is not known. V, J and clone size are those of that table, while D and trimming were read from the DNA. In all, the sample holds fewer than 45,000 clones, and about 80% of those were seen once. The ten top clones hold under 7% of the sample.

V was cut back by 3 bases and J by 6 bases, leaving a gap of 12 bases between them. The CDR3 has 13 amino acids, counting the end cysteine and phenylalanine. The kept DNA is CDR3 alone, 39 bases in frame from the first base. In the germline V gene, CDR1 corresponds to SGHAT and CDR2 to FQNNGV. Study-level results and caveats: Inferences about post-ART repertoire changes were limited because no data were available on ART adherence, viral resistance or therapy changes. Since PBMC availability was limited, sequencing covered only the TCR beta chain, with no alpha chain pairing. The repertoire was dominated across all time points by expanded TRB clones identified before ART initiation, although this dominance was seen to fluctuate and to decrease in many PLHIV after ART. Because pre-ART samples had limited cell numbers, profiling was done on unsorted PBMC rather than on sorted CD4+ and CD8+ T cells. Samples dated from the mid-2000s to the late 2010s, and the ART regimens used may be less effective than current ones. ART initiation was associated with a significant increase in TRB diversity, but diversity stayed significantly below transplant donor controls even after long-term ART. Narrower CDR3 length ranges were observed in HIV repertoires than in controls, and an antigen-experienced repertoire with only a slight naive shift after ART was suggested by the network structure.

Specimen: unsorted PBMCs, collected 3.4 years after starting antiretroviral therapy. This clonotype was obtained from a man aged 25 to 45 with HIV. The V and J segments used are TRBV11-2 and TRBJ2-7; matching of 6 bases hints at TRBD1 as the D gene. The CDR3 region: CASSFASRGEQYF. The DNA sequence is TGTGCCAGCAGCTTCGCTTCCAGGGGCGAGCAGTACTTC.